The clone carrying this TCR beta chain was seen a few times. Its antigen remains unknown. CDR1 LNHDA and CDR2 SQIVND come from the germline V gene (reference sequence). Trimming left V 3 bases short and J 7 bases short, with 15 bases between. The CDR3 contains 14 residues. Clones were sequenced by immunoSEQ multiplex PCR, and TCRdb holds only the in-frame ones, with some missing. Among 55,000 to 70,000 clones listed, roughly nine tenths were seen once. The data belong to a study of cytomegalovirus exposure and HLA in healthy donors. Study-wide findings and caveats: According to a subsequent analysis, TCR clusters identified in the first cohort showed a tendency to co-occur across the 120 or so validation repertoires. In vitro testing confirmed a few CMV-associated chains as specific for CMV antigens. The classifier reportedly diagnosed cytomegalovirus status with high sensitivity and specificity.

The specimen was PBMCs. This sequence originates from a woman aged 25 to 39 in good health and CMV-seronegative. V gene TRBV19 combines with J gene TRBJ1-2; tentative D call: TRBD1 (5 bases). CDR3 amino acids: CASSIGLRETGYTF. The CDR3 DNA reads as TGTGCCAGTAGTATTGGTCTCAGGGAAACTGGCTACACCTTC.